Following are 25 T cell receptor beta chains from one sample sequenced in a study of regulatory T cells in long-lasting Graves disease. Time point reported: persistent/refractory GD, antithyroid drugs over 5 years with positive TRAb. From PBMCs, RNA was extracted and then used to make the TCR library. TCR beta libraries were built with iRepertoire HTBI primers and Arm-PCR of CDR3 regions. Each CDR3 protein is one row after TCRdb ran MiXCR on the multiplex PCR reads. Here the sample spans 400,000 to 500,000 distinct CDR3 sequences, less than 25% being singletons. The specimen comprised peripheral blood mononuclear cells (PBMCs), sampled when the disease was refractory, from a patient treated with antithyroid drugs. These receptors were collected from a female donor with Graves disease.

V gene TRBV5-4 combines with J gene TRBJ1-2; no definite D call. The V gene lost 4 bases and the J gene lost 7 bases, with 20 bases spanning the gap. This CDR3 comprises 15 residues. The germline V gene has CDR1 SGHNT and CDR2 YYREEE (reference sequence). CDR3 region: CASSPDWTAIGGYTF. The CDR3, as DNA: TGTGCCAGCAGCCCGGACTGGACCGCGATTGGTGGCTACACCTTC.

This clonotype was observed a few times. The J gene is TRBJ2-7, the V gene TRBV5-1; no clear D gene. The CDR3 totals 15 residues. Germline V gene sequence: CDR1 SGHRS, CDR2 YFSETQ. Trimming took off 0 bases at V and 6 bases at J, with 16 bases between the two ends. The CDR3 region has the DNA TGCGCCAGCAGCTTGGAACCGCGCCCCTTGAGCGAGCAGTACTTC. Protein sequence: CASSLEPRPLSEQYF. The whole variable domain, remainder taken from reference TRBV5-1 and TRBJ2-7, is KAGVTQTPRYLIKTRGQQVTLSCSPISGHRSVSWYQQTPGQGLQFLFEYFSETQRNKGNFPGRFSGRQFSNSRSEMNVSTLELGDSALYLCASSLEPRPLSEQYFGPGTRLTVT.

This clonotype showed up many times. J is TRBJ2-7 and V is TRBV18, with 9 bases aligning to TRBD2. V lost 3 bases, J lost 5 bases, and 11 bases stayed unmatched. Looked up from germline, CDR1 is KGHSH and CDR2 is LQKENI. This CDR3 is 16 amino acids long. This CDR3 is CASSPALNSGSDEQYF. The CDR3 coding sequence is TGTGCCAGCTCACCGGCCCTTAATAGCGGGAGTGACGAGCAGTACTTC.

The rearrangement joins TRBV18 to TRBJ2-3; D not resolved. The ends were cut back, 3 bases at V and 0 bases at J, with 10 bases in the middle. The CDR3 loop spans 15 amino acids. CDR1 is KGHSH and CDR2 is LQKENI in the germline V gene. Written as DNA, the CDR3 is TGTGCCAGCTCACCTAGTCTAGGGAGCACAGATACGCAGTATTTT. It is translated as CASSPSLGSTDTQYF.

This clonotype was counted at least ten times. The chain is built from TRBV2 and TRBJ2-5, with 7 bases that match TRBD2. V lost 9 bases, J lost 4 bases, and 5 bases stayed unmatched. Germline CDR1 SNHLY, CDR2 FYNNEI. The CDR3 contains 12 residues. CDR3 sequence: CASDWGGETQYF. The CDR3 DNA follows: TGTGCCAGTGACTGGGGGGGAGAGACCCAGTACTTC.

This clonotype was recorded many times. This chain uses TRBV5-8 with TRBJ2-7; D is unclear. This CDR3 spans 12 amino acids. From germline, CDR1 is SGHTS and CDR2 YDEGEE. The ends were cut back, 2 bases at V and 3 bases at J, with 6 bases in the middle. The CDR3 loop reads CASSFRYYEQYF. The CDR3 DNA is TGTGCCAGCAGCTTCAGGTACTACGAGCAGTACTTC.

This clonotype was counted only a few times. The CDR3 protein is CASSLARTGKGELFF. In DNA, the CDR3 is TGTGCCAGCAGCTTAGCCCGGACTGGCAAAGGGGAGCTGTTTTTT. The rearrangement uses TRBV7-9 and TRBJ2-2; possible D gene TRBD2, 5 bases. This CDR3 comprises 15 residues. Trimming shortened V by 0 bases and J by 8 bases, and 13 bases separated the two germline ends. Germline assignment: CDR1 SEHNR and CDR2 FQNEAQ (reference sequence).

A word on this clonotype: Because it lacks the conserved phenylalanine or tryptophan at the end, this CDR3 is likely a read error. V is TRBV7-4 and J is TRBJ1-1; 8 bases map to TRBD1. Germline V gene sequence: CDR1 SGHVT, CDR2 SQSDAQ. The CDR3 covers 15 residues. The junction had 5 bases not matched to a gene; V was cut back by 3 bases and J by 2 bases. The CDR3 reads CASSFDRGFNTEAFL. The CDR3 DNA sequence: TGTGCCAGCAGCTTCGACAGGGGTTTCAACACTGAAGCTTTCCTT.

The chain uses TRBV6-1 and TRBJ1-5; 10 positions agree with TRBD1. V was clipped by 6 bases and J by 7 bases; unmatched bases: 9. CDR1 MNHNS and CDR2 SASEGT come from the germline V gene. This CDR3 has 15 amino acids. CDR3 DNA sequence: TGTGCCAGCAGAACGGGACAGGGGAGCTGGCAGCCCCAGCATTTT. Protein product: CASRTGQGSWQPQHF.

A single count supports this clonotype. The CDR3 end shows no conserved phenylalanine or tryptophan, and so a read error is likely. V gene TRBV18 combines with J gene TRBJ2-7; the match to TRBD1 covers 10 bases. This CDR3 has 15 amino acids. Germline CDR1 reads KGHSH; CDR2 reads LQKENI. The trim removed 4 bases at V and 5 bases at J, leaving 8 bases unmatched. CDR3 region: CASSQDGTGVNEQYL. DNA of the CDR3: TGTGCCAGCTCACAGGACGGGACAGGGGTTAACGAGCAGTACCTC.

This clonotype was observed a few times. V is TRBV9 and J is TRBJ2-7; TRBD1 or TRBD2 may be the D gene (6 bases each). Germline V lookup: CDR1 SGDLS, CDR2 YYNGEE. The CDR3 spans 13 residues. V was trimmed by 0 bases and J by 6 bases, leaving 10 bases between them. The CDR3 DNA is TGTGCCAGCAGCGTAGGAGGGGGGACCGAGCAGTACTTC. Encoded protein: CASSVGGGTEQYF.

DNA for the CDR3: TGTGCCAGCAGCCCGCCCCTAGCTCTGGGGGAGACCCAGTACTTC. Its protein product is CASSPPLALGETQYF. The chain joins TRBV7-9 to TRBJ2-5, with D perhaps matching TRBD2 (5 bases). In germline, CDR1 is SEHNR, CDR2 FQNEAQ (reference sequence). This CDR3 is built from 15 residues. V was shortened by 5 bases and J by 5 bases, with 18 bases between the two germline ends. Together with reference TRBV7-9 and TRBJ2-5, the CDR3 gives the full variable domain: DTGVSQNPRHKITKRGQNVTFRCDPISEHNRLYWYRQTLGQGPEFLTYFQNEAQLEKSRLLSDRFSAERPKGSFSTLEIQRTEQGDSAMYLCASSPPLALGETQYFGPGTRLLVL.

CDR3 amino acids: CASSFRDRGKRYF. Here the CDR3 DNA reads TGTGCCAGCAGCTTCCGGGACAGGGGAAAACGGTACTTC. The rearrangement uses TRBV5-6 and TRBJ2-7, with 10 positions matching TRBD1. With 2 bases clipped from V and 12 bases from J, the junction kept 8 bases outside the gene matches. CDR3 size: 13 residues. Germline assignment: CDR1 SGHDT and CDR2 YYEEEE. Drawing the rest from reference TRBV5-6 and TRBJ2-7, the complete variable domain is DAGVTQSPTHLIKTRGQQVTLRCSPKSGHDTVSWYQQALGQGPQFIFQYYEEEERQRGNFPDRFSGHQFPNYSSELNVNALLLGDSALYLCASSFRDRGKRYFGPGTRLTVT.

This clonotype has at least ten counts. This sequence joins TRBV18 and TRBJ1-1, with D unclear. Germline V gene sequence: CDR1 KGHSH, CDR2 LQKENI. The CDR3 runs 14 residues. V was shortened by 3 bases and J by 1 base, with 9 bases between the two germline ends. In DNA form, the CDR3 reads TGTGCCAGCTCACCGTACCCCAGGAACACTGAAGCTTTCTTT. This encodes CASSPYPRNTEAFF.

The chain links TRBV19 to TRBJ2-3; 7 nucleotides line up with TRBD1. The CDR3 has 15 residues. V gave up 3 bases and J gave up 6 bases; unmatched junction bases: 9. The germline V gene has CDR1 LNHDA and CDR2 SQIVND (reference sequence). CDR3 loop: CASSIRDSSRDTQYF. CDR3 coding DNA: TGTGCCAGTAGTATTAGGGACAGTTCTCGGGATACGCAGTATTTT. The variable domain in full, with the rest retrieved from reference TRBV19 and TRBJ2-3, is DGGITQSPKYLFRKEGQNVTLSCEQNLNHDAMYWYRQDPGQGLRLIYYSQIVNDFQKGDIAEGYSVSREKKESFPLTVTSAQKNPTAFYLCASSIRDSSRDTQYFGPGTRLTVL.

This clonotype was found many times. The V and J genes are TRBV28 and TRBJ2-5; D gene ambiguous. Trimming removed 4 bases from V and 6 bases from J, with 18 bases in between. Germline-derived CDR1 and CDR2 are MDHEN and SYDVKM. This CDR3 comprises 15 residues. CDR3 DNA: TGTGCCAGCAGTTCGATCCGGCCGACGAGAAAGACCCAGTACTTC. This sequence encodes CASSSIRPTRKTQYF.

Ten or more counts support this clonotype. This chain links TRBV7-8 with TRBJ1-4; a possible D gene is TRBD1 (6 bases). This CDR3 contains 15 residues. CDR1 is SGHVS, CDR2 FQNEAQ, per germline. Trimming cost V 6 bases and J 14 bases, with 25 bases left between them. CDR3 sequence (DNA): TGTGCCAGCAGTCCTAGTGCCGGACAGCTCTTGGGGCTGTTTTTT. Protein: CASSPSAGQLLGLFF.

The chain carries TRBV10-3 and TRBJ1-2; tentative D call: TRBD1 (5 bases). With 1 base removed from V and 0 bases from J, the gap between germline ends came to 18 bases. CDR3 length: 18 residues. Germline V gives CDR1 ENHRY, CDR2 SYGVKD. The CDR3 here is CAISELRRDGTSNYGYTF. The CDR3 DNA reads TGTGCCATCAGTGAGTTACGACGGGACGGAACTTCTAACTATGGCTACACCTTC.

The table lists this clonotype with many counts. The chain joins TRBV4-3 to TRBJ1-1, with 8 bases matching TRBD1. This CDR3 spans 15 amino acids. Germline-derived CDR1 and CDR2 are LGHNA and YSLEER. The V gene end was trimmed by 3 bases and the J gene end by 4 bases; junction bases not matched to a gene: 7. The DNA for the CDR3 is TGCGCCAGCAGCCAGAAACAGGGGGGCGGCACTGAAGCTTTCTTT. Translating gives CASSQKQGGGTEAFF.

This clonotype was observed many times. Here the CDR3 reads CASSQGTGFGEQYF. CDR3 sequence (DNA): TGTGCCAGCAGCCAAGGGACAGGCTTTGGGGAGCAGTACTTC. The chain is built from TRBV3-1 and TRBJ2-7, with TRBD1 matching over 7 bases. Germline CDR1 LGHDT, CDR2 YNNKEL (reference sequence). The CDR3 totals 14 residues. The V segment lost 1 base and the J segment 7 bases; nucleotides outside the gene matches: 7.

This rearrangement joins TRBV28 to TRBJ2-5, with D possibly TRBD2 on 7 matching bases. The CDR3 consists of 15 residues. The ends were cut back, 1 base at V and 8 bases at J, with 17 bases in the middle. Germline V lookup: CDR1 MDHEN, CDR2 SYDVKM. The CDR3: CASSLFSGAGDTQYF. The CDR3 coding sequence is TGTGCCAGCAGTTTATTCTCAGGGGCGGGGGACACCCAGTACTTC. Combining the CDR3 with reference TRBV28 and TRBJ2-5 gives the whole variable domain DVKVTQSSRYLVKRTGEKVFLECVQDMDHENMFWYRQDPGLGLRLIYFSYDVKMKEKGDIPEGYSVSREKKERFSLILESASTNQTSMYLCASSLFSGAGDTQYFGPGTRLLVL.

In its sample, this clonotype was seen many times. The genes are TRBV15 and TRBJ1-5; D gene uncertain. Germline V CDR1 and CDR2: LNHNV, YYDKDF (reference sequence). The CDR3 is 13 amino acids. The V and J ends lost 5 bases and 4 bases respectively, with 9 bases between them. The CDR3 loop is CATSFSRNQPQHF. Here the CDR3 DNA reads TGTGCCACCAGCTTTAGCAGGAATCAGCCCCAGCATTTT.

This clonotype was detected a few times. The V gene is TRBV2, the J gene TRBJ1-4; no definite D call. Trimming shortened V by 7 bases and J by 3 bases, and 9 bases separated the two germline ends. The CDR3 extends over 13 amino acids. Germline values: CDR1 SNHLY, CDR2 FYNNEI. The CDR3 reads CASKPGSNEKLFF. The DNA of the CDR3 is TGTGCCAGCAAACCGGGATCTAATGAAAAACTGTTTTTT.

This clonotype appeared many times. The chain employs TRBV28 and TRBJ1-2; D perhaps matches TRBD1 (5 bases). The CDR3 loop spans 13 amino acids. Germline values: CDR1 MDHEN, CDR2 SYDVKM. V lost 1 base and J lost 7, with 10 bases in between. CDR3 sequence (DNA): TGTGCCAGCAGTTTATATCAGGGAGTTGGCTACACCTTC. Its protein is CASSLYQGVGYTF.

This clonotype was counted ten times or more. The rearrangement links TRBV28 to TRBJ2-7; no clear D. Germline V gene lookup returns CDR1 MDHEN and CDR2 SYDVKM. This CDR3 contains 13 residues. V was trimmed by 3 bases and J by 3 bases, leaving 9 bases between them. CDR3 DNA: TGTGCCAGCAGTTTTTCGAGAAACTACGAGCAGTACTTC. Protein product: CASSFSRNYEQYF.